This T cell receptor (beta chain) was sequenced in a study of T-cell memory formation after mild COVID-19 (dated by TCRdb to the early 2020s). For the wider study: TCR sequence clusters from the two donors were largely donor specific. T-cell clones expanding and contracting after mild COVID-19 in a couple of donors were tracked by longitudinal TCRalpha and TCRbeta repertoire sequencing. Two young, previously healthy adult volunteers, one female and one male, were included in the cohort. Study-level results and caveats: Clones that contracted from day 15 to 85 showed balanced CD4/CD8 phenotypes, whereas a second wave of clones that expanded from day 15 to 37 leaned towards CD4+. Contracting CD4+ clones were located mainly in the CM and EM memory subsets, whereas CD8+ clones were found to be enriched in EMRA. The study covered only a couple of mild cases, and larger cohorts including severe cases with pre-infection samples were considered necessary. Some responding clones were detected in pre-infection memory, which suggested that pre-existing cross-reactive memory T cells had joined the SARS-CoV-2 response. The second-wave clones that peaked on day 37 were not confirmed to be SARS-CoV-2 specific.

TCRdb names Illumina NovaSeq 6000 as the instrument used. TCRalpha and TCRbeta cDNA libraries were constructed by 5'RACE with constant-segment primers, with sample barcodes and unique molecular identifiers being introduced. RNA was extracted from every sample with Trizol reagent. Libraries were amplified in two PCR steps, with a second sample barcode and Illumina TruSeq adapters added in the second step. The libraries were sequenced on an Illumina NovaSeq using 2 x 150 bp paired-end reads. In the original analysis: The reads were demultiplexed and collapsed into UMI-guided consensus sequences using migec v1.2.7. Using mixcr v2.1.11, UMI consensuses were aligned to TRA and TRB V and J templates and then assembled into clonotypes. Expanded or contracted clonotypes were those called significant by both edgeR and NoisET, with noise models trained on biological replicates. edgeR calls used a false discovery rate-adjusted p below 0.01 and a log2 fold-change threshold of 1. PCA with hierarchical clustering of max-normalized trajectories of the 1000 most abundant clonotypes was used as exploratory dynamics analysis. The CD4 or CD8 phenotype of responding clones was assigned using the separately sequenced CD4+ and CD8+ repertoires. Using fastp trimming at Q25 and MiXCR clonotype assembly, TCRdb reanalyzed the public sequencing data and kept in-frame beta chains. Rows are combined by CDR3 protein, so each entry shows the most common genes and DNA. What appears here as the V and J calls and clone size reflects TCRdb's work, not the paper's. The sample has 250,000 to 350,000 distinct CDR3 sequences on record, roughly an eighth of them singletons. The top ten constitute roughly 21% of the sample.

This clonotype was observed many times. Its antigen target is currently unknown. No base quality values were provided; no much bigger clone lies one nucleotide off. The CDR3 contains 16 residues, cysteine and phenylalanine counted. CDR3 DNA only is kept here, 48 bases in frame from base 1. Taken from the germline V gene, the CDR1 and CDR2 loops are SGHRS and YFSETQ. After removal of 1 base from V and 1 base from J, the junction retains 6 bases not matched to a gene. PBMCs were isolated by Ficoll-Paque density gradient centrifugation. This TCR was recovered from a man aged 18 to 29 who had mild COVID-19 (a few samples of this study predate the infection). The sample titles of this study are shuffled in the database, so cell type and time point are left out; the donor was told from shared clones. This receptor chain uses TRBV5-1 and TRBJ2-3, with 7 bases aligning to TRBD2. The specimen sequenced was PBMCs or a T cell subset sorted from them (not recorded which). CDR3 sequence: CASSLSYSGGTDTQYF. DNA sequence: TGCGCCAGCAGCTTGTCTTACAGCGGGGGCACAGATACGCAGTATTTT.